Shown below are 4 T cell receptor beta chains from a single sample sequenced in a study of OX40 agonist ivuxolimab in advanced cancers. Clones were sequenced by immunoSEQ multiplex PCR, and TCRdb holds only the in-frame ones, with some missing. The data contain about 49,000 clones, about 86% of them singletons. Material: CD4+ or CD8+ T cells sorted from blood, obtained in a trial of the OX40 agonist ivuxolimab. Receptors were obtained from an adult with an advanced solid tumor such as melanoma, head and neck, liver or kidney cancer.

The V call is TRBV11-2, the J call TRBJ2-7; no clear D gene. The germline CDR1 and CDR2 sequences are SGHAT and FQNNGV. The CDR3 contains 15 residues. V was shortened by 1 base and J by 4 bases, with 14 bases between the two germline ends. The CDR3 loop reads CASSLGPGRNYEQYF. CDR3 DNA sequence: TGTGCCAGCAGCTTAGGACCAGGACGGAATTACGAGCAGTACTTC.

CDR3 sequence (DNA): TGTGCCAGCAGGGACCATACGGGGAATTCACCCCTCCACTTT. Protein: CASRDHTGNSPLHF. The chain links TRBV28 to TRBJ1-6, with D unresolved. Germline-derived CDR1 and CDR2 are MDHEN and SYDVKM. This CDR3 is built from 14 residues. Trimming stripped 6 bases from V and 7 bases from J, with 13 bases between.

The V and J genes are TRBV9 and TRBJ2-7, with D uncertain. Trimming cost V 3 bases and J 0 bases, with 10 bases left between them. The CDR3 totals 14 residues. Germline CDR1 SGDLS, CDR2 YYNGEE. CDR3 sequence (DNA): TGTGCCAGCAGCGGAACGGGCAGCTCCTACGAGCAGTACTTC. Its protein product is CASSGTGSSYEQYF.

J is TRBJ1-2 and V is TRBV27; TRBD1 aligns across 9 bases. The germline V gene encodes CDR1 MNHEY and CDR2 SMNVEV (reference sequence). The CDR3 totals 13 residues. The V and J ends lost 6 bases and 8 bases, in that order; junction bases with no gene match: 7. The CDR3 spells CASSRTGDEGYTF. In nucleotides, the CDR3 is TGTGCCAGCAGCCGGACAGGGGATGAAGGCTACACCTTC.